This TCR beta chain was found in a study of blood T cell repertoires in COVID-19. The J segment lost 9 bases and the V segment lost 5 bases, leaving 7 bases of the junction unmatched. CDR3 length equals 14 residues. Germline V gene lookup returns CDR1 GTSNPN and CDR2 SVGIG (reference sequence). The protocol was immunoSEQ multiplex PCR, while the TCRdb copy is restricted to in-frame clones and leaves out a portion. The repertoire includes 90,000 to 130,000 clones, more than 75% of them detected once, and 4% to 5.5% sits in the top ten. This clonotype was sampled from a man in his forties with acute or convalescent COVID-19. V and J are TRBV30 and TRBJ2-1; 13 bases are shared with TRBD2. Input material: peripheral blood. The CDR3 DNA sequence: TGTGCCTGGGATCGGACTAGCGGGAGCGGTGAGCAGTTCTTC. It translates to CAWDRTSGSGEQFF.